This T cell receptor (beta chain) was identified during a study of circulating CD8 cells and anti-PD-1 response in melanoma. For the study at large: About 50% of the 13 melanoma patients received first-line anti-PD-1 therapy.

From live CD3+CD8+TCRalphabeta+ cells, four PD-1 and/or TIGIT subsets were sorted. With respect to this clonotype: Since a much larger clone is just one base distant, this may be a read error.

Each library started from roughly 16 ng of total RNA using the QIAseq Immune Repertoire TCR panel. From the reads, TCRdb called clonotypes with MiXCR, one entry per CDR3 protein. The repertoire holds some 190 distinct CDR3 sequences, with around 5% as singletons. This TCR was sampled from a human donor with melanoma. Sequences were derived from CD8+ T cells from PBMCs, sampled at baseline or after one month of anti-PD-1 therapy (not recorded which).

For the CDR3, the DNA is TGCGCCAGCAGCCCGGAGGACGCTAGCTCCTACAGTGAGCAGCTCTTC. Translated: CASSPEDASSYSEQLF. The chain has TRBV5-1 and TRBJ2-1; D might be TRBD2 (5 bases). Germline V gene data show CDR1 as SGHRS and CDR2 as YFSETQ. There are 16 residues in the CDR3.